The T cell receptor beta chain under discussion was sequenced for a study of tumor-infiltrating lymphocytes in primary liver carcinoma. Study as a whole: Every sample contained roughly 3.5 to 8 million productive TCRbeta reads, and these numbers were similar from one tissue type to another.

They got blood RNA out of unsorted whole blood and also pulled out germline DNA. Trimming left V 6 bases short and J 1 base short, with 14 bases between. The CDR3 sequence is 15 residues long. The table lists this clonotype with a count of one. This could be a read error, since a much larger clone is one nucleotide away. TCR beta cDNA was reverse-transcribed from about 500 ng of total RNA. The reaction used a constant-region primer and ProtoScript II reverse transcriptase. TCR beta libraries came from three nested multiplex PCR rounds using slightly modified ARM-PCR. A C-beta reverse primer was combined with TRBV1-TRBV30 forward primers in the first two PCR rounds, and each round had around 11 cycles. TCRdb independently ran MiXCR on the multiplex PCR reads; one entry per CDR3 protein. The sample records hundreds of thousands of distinct CDR3 sequences, around three fifths being singletons.

The chain links TRBV12-3 or TRBV12-4 to TRBJ2-3; a weak D match, TRBD1 (5 bases). This receptor was taken from a woman aged 25 to 39 with primary liver carcinoma and hepatitis B virus infection. The source material was peripheral blood. The CDR3 loop is CASRIDSGGTDTQYF. The CDR3, as DNA: TGTGCCAGCAGGATCGACAGTGGCGGCACAGATACGCAGTATTTT.